The rows below give T cell receptor beta chains drawn from one sample of a study of shared clonotypes between healthy human individuals. Libraries were prepared by immunoSEQ multiplex PCR; TCRdb keeps only in-frame clonotypes and omits some of them. The sample yields some 980,000 clones, about three quarters seen once. Sequenced sample: memory CD4+ T cells sorted from blood. Source of these receptors: a man younger than 35 in good health. Both conserved end residues are part of each CDR3. A D gene is named only where the DNA matches it firmly. Clone size is given for some rows only: seen once, a few or many times, or a class if the clone is expanded.

v_call: TRBV11-2; d_call: TRBD1; j_call: TRBJ2-7; clone_size: -; cdr3_nt: TGTGCCAGCAGCCAGGACAGGGGGTTATCCTACGAGCAGTACTTC; cdr3_aa: CASSQDRGLSYEQYF
v_call: TRBV4-1; d_call: -; j_call: TRBJ2-5; clone_size: -; cdr3_nt: TGCGCCAGCAGCCTTGACTCGGGGGAGACCCAGTACTTC; cdr3_aa: CASSLDSGETQYF
v_call: TRBV29-1; d_call: -; j_call: TRBJ1-1; clone_size: -; cdr3_nt: TGCAGCGTTGTAGTAGGGCACACTGAAGCTTTCTTT; cdr3_aa: CSVVVGHTEAFF
v_call: TRBV10-3; d_call: -; j_call: TRBJ1-1; clone_size: few; cdr3_nt: TGTGCCATCAGGGAGGCAGGGGTGAACACTGAAGCTTTCTTT; cdr3_aa: CAIREAGVNTEAFF
v_call: TRBV30; d_call: -; j_call: TRBJ1-1; clone_size: -; cdr3_nt: TGTGCCTCCTACAACCCGTCAATGAACACTGAAGCTTTCTTT; cdr3_aa: CASYNPSMNTEAFF
v_call: TRBV30; d_call: TRBD1; j_call: TRBJ1-6; clone_size: -; cdr3_nt: TGTGCCTGGAGAGTGGGGGACAGCTCCCCCACTAATTCACCCCTCCACTTT; cdr3_aa: CAWRVGDSSPTNSPLHF
v_call: TRBV6-5; d_call: -; j_call: TRBJ2-3; clone_size: -; cdr3_nt: TGTGCCAGCAGCGTTCCTAGCACAGATACGCAGTATTTT; cdr3_aa: CASSVPSTDTQYF
v_call: TRBV18; d_call: TRBD1; j_call: TRBJ1-1; clone_size: -; cdr3_nt: TGTGCCAGCTCACCATTTGTCGGACAGGGGAAGAACACTGAAGCTTTCTTT; cdr3_aa: CASSPFVGQGKNTEAFF
v_call: TRBV2; d_call: TRBD2; j_call: TRBJ2-7; clone_size: -; cdr3_nt: TGTGCCAGCAGTGTTCGAACTAGCGGGGCCGAGCAGTACTTC; cdr3_aa: CASSVRTSGAEQYF
v_call: TRBV18; d_call: -; j_call: TRBJ1-2; clone_size: -; cdr3_nt: TGTGCCAGCTCACCAACAGAGCTGAACTATGGCTACACCTTC; cdr3_aa: CASSPTELNYGYTF
v_call: TRBV29-1; d_call: -; j_call: TRBJ1-2; clone_size: -; cdr3_nt: TGCAGCGTCGAACGGACCGCTGGTGTTGGCTACACCTTC; cdr3_aa: CSVERTAGVGYTF
v_call: TRBV9; d_call: TRBD1; j_call: TRBJ2-1; clone_size: -; cdr3_nt: TGTGCCAGCAGCGTGGGACAGGGAATAGCGAATGAGCAGTTCTTC; cdr3_aa: CASSVGQGIANEQFF
v_call: TRBV9; d_call: -; j_call: TRBJ2-2; clone_size: -; cdr3_nt: TGTGCCAGCAGCGTACCCCCGAACACCGGGGAGCTGTTTTTT; cdr3_aa: CASSVPPNTGELFF
v_call: TRBV18; d_call: TRBD1; j_call: TRBJ1-2; clone_size: few; cdr3_nt: TGTGCCAGCTCACCTTGGGACAGCGTTCGATATGGCTACACCTTC; cdr3_aa: CASSPWDSVRYGYTF
v_call: TRBV5-1; d_call: TRBD2; j_call: TRBJ2-5; clone_size: -; cdr3_nt: TGCGCCACCCGAACTAGCGGGGGGGCCGTAGAGACCCAGTACTTC; cdr3_aa: CATRTSGGAVETQYF
v_call: TRBV6-4; d_call: -; j_call: TRBJ1-3; clone_size: -; cdr3_nt: TGTGCCAGCAGTGACTCCTCTCGGGGGGGAAACACCATATATTTT; cdr3_aa: CASSDSSRGGNTIYF
v_call: TRBV6-1; d_call: TRBD1; j_call: TRBJ1-5; clone_size: -; cdr3_nt: TGTGCCAGCAGAAGGGACAGAGAGCGCAATCAGCCCCAGCATTTT; cdr3_aa: CASRRDRERNQPQHF
v_call: TRBV7-9; d_call: -; j_call: TRBJ1-2; clone_size: few; cdr3_nt: TGTGCCAGCAGCCCGAATAACTATGGCTACACCTTC; cdr3_aa: CASSPNNYGYTF
v_call: TRBV10-1; d_call: TRBD1; j_call: TRBJ2-7; clone_size: -; cdr3_nt: TGCGCCAGCAGTGAGGGACAGGGGTTAGCCGAGCAGTACTTC; cdr3_aa: CASSEGQGLAEQYF
v_call: TRBV5-1; d_call: -; j_call: TRBJ1-2; clone_size: few; cdr3_nt: TGCGCCAGCAGCCCGACAGAGGTTCAGGGTGGCTACACCTTC; cdr3_aa: CASSPTEVQGGYTF
v_call: TRBV6-5; d_call: -; j_call: TRBJ2-5; clone_size: -; cdr3_nt: TGTGCCAGCAGTTACGCAGGGATGGGAGAGACCCAGTACTTC; cdr3_aa: CASSYAGMGETQYF
v_call: TRBV9; d_call: TRBD1; j_call: TRBJ1-4; clone_size: -; cdr3_nt: TGTGCCAGCAGCCCGCGGGACAGGGGAGCAACTAATGAAAAACTGTTTTTT; cdr3_aa: CASSPRDRGATNEKLFF
v_call: TRBV14; d_call: -; j_call: TRBJ2-1; clone_size: -; cdr3_nt: TGTGCCAGCAGCCAGGTGACCCCGAGCTCCTACAATGAGCAGTTCTTC; cdr3_aa: CASSQVTPSSYNEQFF
v_call: TRBV19; d_call: TRBD2; j_call: TRBJ2-1; clone_size: -; cdr3_nt: TGTGCCAGTAGTACGACTAGCGTCTCCTACAATGAGCAGTTCTTC; cdr3_aa: CASSTTSVSYNEQFF
v_call: TRBV5-6; d_call: -; j_call: TRBJ1-6; clone_size: -; cdr3_nt: TGTGCCAGCAGCTTGGGGGGGTACTATAATTCACCCCTCCACTTT; cdr3_aa: CASSLGGYYNSPLHF
v_call: TRBV30; d_call: -; j_call: TRBJ2-3; clone_size: -; cdr3_nt: TGTGCCTGGAGTGTAAAAGCCACAGATACGCAGTATTTT; cdr3_aa: CAWSVKATDTQYF
v_call: TRBV7-2; d_call: TRBD1; j_call: TRBJ1-2; clone_size: -; cdr3_nt: TGTGCCAGCAGCTTAGGGACAGGGCCATCCTATGGCTACACCTTC; cdr3_aa: CASSLGTGPSYGYTF
v_call: TRBV10-3; d_call: -; j_call: TRBJ2-1; clone_size: few; cdr3_nt: TGTGCCATCCAGGGGGGCTTGGGTGAGCAGTTCTTC; cdr3_aa: CAIQGGLGEQFF